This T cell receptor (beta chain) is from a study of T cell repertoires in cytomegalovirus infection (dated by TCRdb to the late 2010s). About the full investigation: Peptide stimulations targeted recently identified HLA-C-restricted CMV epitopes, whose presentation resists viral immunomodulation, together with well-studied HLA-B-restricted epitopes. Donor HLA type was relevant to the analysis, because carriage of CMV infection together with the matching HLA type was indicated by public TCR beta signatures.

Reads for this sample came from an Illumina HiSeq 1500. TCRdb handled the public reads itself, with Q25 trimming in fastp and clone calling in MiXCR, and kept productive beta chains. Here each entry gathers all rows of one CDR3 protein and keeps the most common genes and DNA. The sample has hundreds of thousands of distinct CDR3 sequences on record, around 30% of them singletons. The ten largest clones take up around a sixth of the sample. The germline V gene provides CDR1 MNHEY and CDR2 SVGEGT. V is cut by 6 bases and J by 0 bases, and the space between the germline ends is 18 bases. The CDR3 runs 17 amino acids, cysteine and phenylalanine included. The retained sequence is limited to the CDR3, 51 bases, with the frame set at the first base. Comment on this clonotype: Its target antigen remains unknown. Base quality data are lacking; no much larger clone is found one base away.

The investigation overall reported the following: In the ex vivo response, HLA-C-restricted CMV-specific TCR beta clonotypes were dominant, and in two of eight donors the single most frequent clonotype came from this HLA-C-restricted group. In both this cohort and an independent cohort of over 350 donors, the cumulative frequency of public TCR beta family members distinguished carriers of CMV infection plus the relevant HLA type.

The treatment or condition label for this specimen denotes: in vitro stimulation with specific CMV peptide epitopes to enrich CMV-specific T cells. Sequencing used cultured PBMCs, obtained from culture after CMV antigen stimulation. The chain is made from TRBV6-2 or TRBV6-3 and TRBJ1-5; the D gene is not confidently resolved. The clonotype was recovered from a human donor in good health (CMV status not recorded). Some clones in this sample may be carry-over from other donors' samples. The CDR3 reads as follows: CASRELRWGDSNQPQHF. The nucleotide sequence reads TGTGCCAGCAGGGAACTCCGTTGGGGAGATAGCAATCAGCCCCAGCATTTT.